This TCR beta chain stems from a study of cytomegalovirus exposure and HLA in healthy donors. Study information: Both the approximately 120 validation repertoires and the approximately 700 first-cohort repertoires used the same platform, as reported by a later analysis.

CDR1 is WNHNN, CDR2 SYGVQD, per germline (reference sequence). V shed 8 bases and J shed 1 base, with 15 bases lying between them. There are 16 residues in the CDR3. Remarks on this clone: Its antigen is unknown.

Notes on the study in general: Generally TCR sequences proved uncommon, though certain public TCRs appeared in numerous donors.

TCRdb keeps only in-frame clones here, not all; method: immunoSEQ multiplex PCR. There are around 80,000 clones in the sample; roughly 94% occur only once, and 0.55% to 0.75% lies in the top ten. The source is a woman aged 18-35 years in good health and CMV-seronegative. The chain recombines TRBV10-1 with TRBJ2-6; a weak D match, TRBD1 (5 bases). Sequencing was done on a sample of PBMCs. For the CDR3, the DNA is TGCGCCAGCTCCTCAGGGTCACAATCTGGGGCCAACGTCCTGACTTTC. It specifies CASSSGSQSGANVLTF.